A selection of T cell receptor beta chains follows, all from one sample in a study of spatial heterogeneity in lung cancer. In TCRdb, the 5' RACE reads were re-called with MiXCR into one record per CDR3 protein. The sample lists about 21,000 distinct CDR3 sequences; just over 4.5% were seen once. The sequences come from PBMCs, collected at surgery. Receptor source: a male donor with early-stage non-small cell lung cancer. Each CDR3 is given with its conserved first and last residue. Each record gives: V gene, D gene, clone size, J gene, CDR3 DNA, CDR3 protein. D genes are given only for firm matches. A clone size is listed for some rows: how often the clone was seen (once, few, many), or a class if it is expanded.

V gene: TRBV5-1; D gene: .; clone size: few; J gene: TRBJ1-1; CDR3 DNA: TGCGCCAGCAGCTTGAGCGCCTCCGGGGTTGAAGCTTTCTTT; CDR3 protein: CASSLSASGVEAFF
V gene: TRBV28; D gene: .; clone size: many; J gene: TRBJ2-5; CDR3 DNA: TGTGCCAGCAGTTTGCCGACAGCTTTTAACAAAGAGACCCAGTACTTC; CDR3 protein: CASSLPTAFNKETQYF
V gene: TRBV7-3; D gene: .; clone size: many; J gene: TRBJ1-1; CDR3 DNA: TGTGCCAGCAGCTTCAGGGAGACTGAAGCTTTCTTT; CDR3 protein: CASSFRETEAFF
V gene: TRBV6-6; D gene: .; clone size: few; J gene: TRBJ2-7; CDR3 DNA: TGTGCCAGCAGTTACGGGAGAGCCTCCGAGCAGTACTTC; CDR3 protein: CASSYGRASEQYF
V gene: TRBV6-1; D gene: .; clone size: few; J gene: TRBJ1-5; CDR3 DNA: TGTGCCAGCAGTGAAGGACAAACGAATCAGCCCCAGCATTTT; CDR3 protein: CASSEGQTNQPQHF
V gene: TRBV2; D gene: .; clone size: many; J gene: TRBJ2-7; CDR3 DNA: TGTGCCAGCAGTGGAGTAGAGCAGGGTTCCTACGAGCAGTACTTC; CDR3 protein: CASSGVEQGSYEQYF
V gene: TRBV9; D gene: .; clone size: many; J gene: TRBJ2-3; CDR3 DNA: TGTGCCAGCAGCGCAAAGGTGGATACGCAGTATTTT; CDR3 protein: CASSAKVDTQYF
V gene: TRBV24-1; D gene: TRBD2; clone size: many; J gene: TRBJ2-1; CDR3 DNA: TGTGCCACCAGTGAAGCGACTAGCGGTTACAATGAGCAGTTCTTC; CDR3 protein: CATSEATSGYNEQFF
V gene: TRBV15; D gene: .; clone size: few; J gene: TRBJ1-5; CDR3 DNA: TGTGCCACCAGCAGAGATAAGAGGACCTATCAGCCCCAGCATTTT; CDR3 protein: CATSRDKRTYQPQHF
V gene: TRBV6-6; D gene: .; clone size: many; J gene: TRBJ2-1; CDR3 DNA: TGTGCCAGCAGTTACGGTGGCGGGGTTGGCTACAATGAGCAGTTCTTC; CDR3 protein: CASSYGGGVGYNEQFF
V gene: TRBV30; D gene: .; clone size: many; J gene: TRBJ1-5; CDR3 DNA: TGTGCCTGGAGTCTTATGCGGAGCAATCAGCCCCAGCATTTT; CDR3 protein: CAWSLMRSNQPQHF
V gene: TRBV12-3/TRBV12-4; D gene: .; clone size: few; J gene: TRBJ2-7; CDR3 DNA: TGTGCCAGCAGTTTCAGTAGCAAACAACCCACCTACGAGCAGTACTTC; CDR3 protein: CASSFSSKQPTYEQYF
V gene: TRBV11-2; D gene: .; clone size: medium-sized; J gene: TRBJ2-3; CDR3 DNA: TGTGCCAGCAGCTTTTTCGGATCGACAGATACGCAGTATTTT; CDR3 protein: CASSFFGSTDTQYF
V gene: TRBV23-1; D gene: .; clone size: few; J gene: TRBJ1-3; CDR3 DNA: TGCGCCAGCAGTCAAAATGCCCCGGACAGATTCACTGGAAACACCATATATTTT; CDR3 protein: CASSQNAPDRFTGNTIYF
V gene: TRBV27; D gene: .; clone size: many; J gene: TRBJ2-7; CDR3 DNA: TGTGCCAGCAGTAGCCGGGACCGTAAAGCCTACGAGCAGTACTTC; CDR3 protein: CASSSRDRKAYEQYF
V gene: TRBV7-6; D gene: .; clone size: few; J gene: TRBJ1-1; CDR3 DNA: TGTGCCAGCAGCTTAAGGCAACAGGGTTTCCCTGAAGCTTTCTTT; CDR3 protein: CASSLRQQGFPEAFF
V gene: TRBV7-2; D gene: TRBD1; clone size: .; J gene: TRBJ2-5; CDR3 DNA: TGTGCCAGCAGCGGGACAGGGAAAGAGACCCAGTACTTC; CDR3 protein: CASSGTGKETQYF
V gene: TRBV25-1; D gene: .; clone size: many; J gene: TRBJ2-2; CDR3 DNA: TGTGCCAGCAGTAGGCACGACAACACCGGGGAGCTGTTTTTT; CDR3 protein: CASSRHDNTGELFF
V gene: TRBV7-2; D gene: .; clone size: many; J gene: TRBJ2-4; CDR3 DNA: TGTGCCAGCAGCTTAGCGTCGAGACTTCAGTACTTC; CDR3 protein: CASSLASRLQYF
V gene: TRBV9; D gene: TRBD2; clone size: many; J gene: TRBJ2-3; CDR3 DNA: TGTGCCAGCAGCCCCCCGACTAGCTCCACAGATACGCAGTATTTT; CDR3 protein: CASSPPTSSTDTQYF
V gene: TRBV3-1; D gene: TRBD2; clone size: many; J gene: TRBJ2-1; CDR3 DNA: TGTGCCAGCAGTCCCCGGGGGGGCCGTTCGACCTACAATGAGCAGTTCTTC; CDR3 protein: CASSPRGGRSTYNEQFF
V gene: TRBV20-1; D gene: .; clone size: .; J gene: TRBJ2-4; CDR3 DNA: TGCAGTGCCTTGGACGGTTTTACCCCCAAAAACATTCAGTACTTC; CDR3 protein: CSALDGFTPKNIQYF
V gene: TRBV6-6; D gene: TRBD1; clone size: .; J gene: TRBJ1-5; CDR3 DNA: TGTGCCAGCACCGCCGGGACAGGGATTAGCAATCAGCCCCAGCATTTT; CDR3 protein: CASTAGTGISNQPQHF
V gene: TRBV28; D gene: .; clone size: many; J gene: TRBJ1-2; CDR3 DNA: TGTGCCAGCAGCCCTACAAGGAGGAGTGGCTACACCTTC; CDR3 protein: CASSPTRRSGYTF
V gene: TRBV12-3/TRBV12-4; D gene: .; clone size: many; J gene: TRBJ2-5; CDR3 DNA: TGTGCCAGCAGTTTAGCGGTTGGCGGCTCACAGACCCAGTACTTC; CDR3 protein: CASSLAVGGSQTQYF
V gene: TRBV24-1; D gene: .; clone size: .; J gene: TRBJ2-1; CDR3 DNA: TGTGCCACCAGTGATAGCACCTACAATGAGCAGTTCTTC; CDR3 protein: CATSDSTYNEQFF
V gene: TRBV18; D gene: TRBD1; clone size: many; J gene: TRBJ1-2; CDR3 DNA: TGTGCCAGCTCACCGTCAGGGGGAATCGGAGGCTACACCTTC; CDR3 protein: CASSPSGGIGGYTF
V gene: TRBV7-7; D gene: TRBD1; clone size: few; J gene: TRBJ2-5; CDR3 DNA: TGTGCTAGCAGCCAATCACCCGGGACAGGAGGAGAGACCCAGTACTTC; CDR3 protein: CASSQSPGTGGETQYF
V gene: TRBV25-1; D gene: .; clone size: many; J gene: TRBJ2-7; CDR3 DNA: TGTGCCAGCAAGGGGTTTAGGGGCGAGCAGTACTTC; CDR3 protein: CASKGFRGEQYF
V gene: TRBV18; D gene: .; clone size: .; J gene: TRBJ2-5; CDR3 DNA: TGTGCCAGCTCATCCCGACTAGGTCCGGAGACCCAGTACTTC; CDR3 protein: CASSSRLGPETQYF
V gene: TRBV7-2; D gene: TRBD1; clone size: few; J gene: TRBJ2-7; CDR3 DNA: TGTGCCAGCAGCTCTCAACAGGGGGCGGTCTACGAGCAGTACTTC; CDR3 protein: CASSSQQGAVYEQYF
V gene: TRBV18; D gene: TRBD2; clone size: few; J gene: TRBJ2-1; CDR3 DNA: TGTGCCAGCTCACCATCGGGACTAGCCTTGAGCTCCTACAATGAGCAGTTCTTC; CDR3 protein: CASSPSGLALSSYNEQFF
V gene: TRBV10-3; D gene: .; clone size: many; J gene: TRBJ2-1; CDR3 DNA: TGTGCCCCTTTTCGACAGAGAAACTACAATGAGCAGTTCTTC; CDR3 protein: CAPFRQRNYNEQFF
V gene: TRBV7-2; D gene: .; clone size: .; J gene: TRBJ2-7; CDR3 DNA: TGTGCCAGCAGCCCCCCGGGCCTCTCTCGGGAGCAGTACTTC; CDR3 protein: CASSPPGLSREQYF
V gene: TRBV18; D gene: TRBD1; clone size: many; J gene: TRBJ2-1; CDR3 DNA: TGTGCCAGCTCACTTGGGACAGGGGACGGGGTTTACAATGAGCAGTTCTTC; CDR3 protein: CASSLGTGDGVYNEQFF
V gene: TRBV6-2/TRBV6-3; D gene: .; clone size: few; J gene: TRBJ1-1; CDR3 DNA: TGTGCCAGCCTCGAGATGGGAACTGAAGCTTTCTTT; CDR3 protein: CASLEMGTEAFF
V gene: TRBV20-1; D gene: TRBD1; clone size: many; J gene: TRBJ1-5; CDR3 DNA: TGCAGTGCCCAGGACAGGCCCCCCAATCAGCCCCAGCATTTT; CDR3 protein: CSAQDRPPNQPQHF
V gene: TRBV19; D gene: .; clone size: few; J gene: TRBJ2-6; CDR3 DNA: TGTGCCAGTAGTATAGAAAGCTCTGGGGCCAACGTCCTGACTTTC; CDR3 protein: CASSIESSGANVLTF
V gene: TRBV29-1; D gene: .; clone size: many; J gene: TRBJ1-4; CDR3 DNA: TGCAGCGTTTCGAAGGGGCGGGAAAAACTGTTTTTT; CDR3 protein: CSVSKGREKLFF
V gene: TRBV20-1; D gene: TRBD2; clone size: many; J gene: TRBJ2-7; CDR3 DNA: TGCAGTGCTCCGCTAGCGGGAGACGAGCAGTACTTC; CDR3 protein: CSAPLAGDEQYF
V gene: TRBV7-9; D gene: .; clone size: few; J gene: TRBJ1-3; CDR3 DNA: TGTGCCAGCAGCTCATCAGGGTCTAACTCTGGAAACACCATATATTTT; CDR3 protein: CASSSSGSNSGNTIYF
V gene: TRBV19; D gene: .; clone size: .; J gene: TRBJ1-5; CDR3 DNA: TGTGCCAGTAGTATTAATTATAGCAATCAGCCCCAGCATTTT; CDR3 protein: CASSINYSNQPQHF
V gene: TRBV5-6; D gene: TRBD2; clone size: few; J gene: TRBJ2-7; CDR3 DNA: TGTGCCAGCAACCGCCCGGGACTAGCGGGATACGAGCAGTACTTC; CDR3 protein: CASNRPGLAGYEQYF
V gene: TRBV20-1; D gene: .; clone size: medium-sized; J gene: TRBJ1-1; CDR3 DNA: TGCAGTGCTAGAGATCATCTCGCCGATATGAACACTGAAGCTTTCTTT; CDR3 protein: CSARDHLADMNTEAFF
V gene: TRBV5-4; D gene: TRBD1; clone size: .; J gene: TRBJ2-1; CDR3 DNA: TGTGCCAGCAGCTTGAGGGGATGGGACAGGGGGGATGAGCAGTTCTTC; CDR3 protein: CASSLRGWDRGDEQFF
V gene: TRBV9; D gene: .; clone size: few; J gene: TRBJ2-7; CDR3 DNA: TGTGCCAGCAGCCTCTCTGACATCCCGGTCGAGCAGTACTTC; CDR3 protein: CASSLSDIPVEQYF
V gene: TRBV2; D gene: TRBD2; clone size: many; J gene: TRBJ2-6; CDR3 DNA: TGTGCCAGCAGTGTGGGTAGCGGGGTAAATGGGGCCAACGTCCTGACTTTC; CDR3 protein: CASSVGSGVNGANVLTF
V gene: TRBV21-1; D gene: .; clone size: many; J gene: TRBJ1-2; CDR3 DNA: TGTGCCAGCAGCTTTCACCCGGACAGGGACTATGGCTACACCTTC; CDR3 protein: CASSFHPDRDYGYTF
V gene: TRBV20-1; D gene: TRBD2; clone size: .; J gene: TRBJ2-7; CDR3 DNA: TGCAGTGCTAGGCTAGCGGGACTTTACGAGCAGTACTTC; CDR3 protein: CSARLAGLYEQYF
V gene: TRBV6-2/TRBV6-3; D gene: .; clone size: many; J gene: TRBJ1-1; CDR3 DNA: TGTGCCAGCAGCTTACGACGGGACACCCAAAAGGCTTTCTTT; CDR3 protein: CASSLRRDTQKAFF
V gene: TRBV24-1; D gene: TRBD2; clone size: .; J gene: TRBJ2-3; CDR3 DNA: TGTGCCACCAGTGACGATAGCGGGGGCCTGGGGATCACAGATACGCAGTATTTT; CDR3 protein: CATSDDSGGLGITDTQYF
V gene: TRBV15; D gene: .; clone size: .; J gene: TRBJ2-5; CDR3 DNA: TGTGCCACCAGCAGAGATCCAGCTAGCAGGGAGACCCAGTACTTC; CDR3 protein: CATSRDPASRETQYF